These T cell receptor beta chains were read from a single sample in a study of beta chain features in type 1 diabetes. TCRdb's table, derived via immunoSEQ multiplex PCR, lists solely in-frame clones and lacks some. The repertoire includes a few hundred thousand clones, 24% of them detected once, and roughly 0.013% sits in the top ten. The sequencing sample was made of naive CD4+ T cells from blood. These receptors were taken from a woman aged 25 to 39 with type 1 diabetes. The CDR3 runs from the conserved cysteine through the conserved F or W. The order of the fields is J gene, V gene, CDR3 length, D gene, clone size, CDR3 protein, CDR3 DNA. A D gene is named only where the DNA matches it firmly. Size is omitted from some rows. Given values are once, few, many or a class for expanded clones.

TRBJ1-2,TRBV6-5,14,.,.,CASTLTPTGYGYTF,TGTGCCAGCACCCTTACGCCCACCGGCTATGGCTACACCTTC
TRBJ2-7,TRBV5-1,15,TRBD2,.,CASSFGLAETYEQYF,TGCGCCAGCAGCTTCGGACTAGCGGAGACCTACGAGCAGTACTTC
TRBJ1-3,TRBV29-1,16,TRBD1,.,CSVTPPGQGYGNTIYF,TGCAGCGTCACACCCCCGGGACAGGGTTATGGAAACACCATATATTTT
TRBJ1-1,TRBV23-1,14,.,few,CASSQSLVAPEAFF,TGCGCCAGCAGTCAATCGCTGGTAGCCCCTGAAGCTTTCTTT
TRBJ2-7,TRBV7-9,14,.,.,CASSLVSADNEQYF,TGTGCCAGCAGCTTAGTATCTGCCGACAACGAGCAGTACTTC
TRBJ2-7,TRBV7-3,18,TRBD2,few,CASSLIGASGAPGYEQYF,TGTGCCAGCAGCTTAATAGGGGCTAGCGGAGCGCCTGGCTACGAGCAGTACTTC
TRBJ2-5,TRBV7-9,14,.,few,CASSLEYRQETQYF,TGTGCCAGCAGCTTAGAATATAGACAAGAGACCCAGTACTTC
TRBJ2-7,TRBV30,12,TRBD2,few,CAFLAGSFKQYF,TGTGCCTTCCTAGCGGGATCTTTCAAGCAGTACTTC
TRBJ2-7,TRBV7-9,15,TRBD1,few,CASSPGTVDPYEQYF,TGTGCCAGCAGCCCTGGGACAGTTGACCCCTACGAGCAGTACTTC
TRBJ1-1,TRBV30,11,.,few,CAWSGWGGAFF,TGTGCCTGGAGTGGGTGGGGGGGAGCTTTCTTT
TRBJ2-7,TRBV30,14,.,few,CAWSYEGSTYEQYF,TGTGCCTGGAGCTATGAAGGGAGTACCTACGAGCAGTACTTC
TRBJ1-1,TRBV28,14,TRBD1,few,CASSLQGTFTEAFF,TGTGCCAGCAGCTTACAGGGGACGTTTACTGAAGCTTTCTTT
TRBJ2-1,TRBV28,14,TRBD2,.,CASSLSLGGNEQFF,TGTGCCAGCAGTTTATCCCTCGGGGGGAATGAGCAGTTCTTC
TRBJ1-1,TRBV5-4,17,.,few,CASSPHTGFPMNTEAFF,TGTGCCAGCAGCCCGCATACAGGGTTTCCGATGAACACTGAAGCTTTCTTT
TRBJ1-1,TRBV7-3,15,TRBD1,.,CASSSQGAAYTEAFF,TGTGCCAGCAGCTCCCAGGGGGCTGCATATACTGAAGCTTTCTTT
TRBJ2-7,TRBV5-1,15,TRBD2,few,CASSPGTSGRDEQYF,TGCGCCAGCAGCCCCGGGACTAGCGGGAGGGACGAGCAGTACTTC
TRBJ1-5,TRBV27,13,.,.,CASRRDNNQPQHF,TGTGCCAGCCGTCGGGACAACAATCAGCCCCAGCATTTT
TRBJ2-7,TRBV7-7,15,TRBD2,.,CASSPGTSGSYEQYF,TGTGCTAGCAGCCCCGGGACTAGCGGCTCCTACGAGCAGTACTTC
TRBJ1-1,TRBV5-1,14,.,.,CASSLFGENTEAFF,TGCGCCAGCAGCTTGTTCGGGGAGAACACTGAAGCTTTCTTT
TRBJ2-7,TRBV30,13,.,few,CAWTLWQGTEQYF,TGTGCCTGGACTCTATGGCAGGGAACCGAGCAGTACTTC